These 21 T cell receptor beta chains were all obtained from the same sample, sequenced in a study of human T cells and chemical hapten exposure. TCRdb used MiXCR to reprocess the RACE reads, holding one entry per CDR3 protein. The repertoire holds around 300,000 distinct CDR3 sequences, with approximately 5.8% as singletons. Documented time point: pre-sensitization, week 0. Treatment: therapeutic diphenylcyclopropenone sensitization with weekly scalp DPC. The input for sequencing was whole blood, taken in connection with sensitization to the hapten diphenylcyclopropenone (DPC). These receptors all come from a woman between 18 and 29 years old with alopecia areata. Some clones in this sample may be carry-over from other donors' samples.

This clonotype was counted at least ten times. The genes are TRBV12-2 and TRBJ1-5; the tabulated D call, TRBD1, remains unverified against the DNA. TRBV12-2 is a pseudogene. The length of the CDR3 is 19 residues. The CDR3 sequence: CASRLVSRGDPYSNQPQHF. In nucleotides, the CDR3 is TGTGCAAGTCGCTTAGTTAGCAGGGGGGACCCGTATAGCAATCAGCCCCAGCATTTT.

This chain links TRBV6-2 or TRBV6-3 with TRBJ1-5; D ambiguous. Germline assignment: CDR1 MNHEY and CDR2 SVGEGT. V shed 10 bases and J shed 0 bases, with 16 bases lying between them. CDR3 length: 15 residues. The CDR3 reads CATRFRPLSNQPQHF. CDR3 nucleotide sequence: TGTGCCACCCGCTTCCGTCCCCTTAGCAATCAGCCCCAGCATTTT.

Ten or more counts support this clonotype. V and J are TRBV3-1 and TRBJ2-7; 9 bases agree with TRBD1. V was clipped by 1 base and J by 3 bases; unmatched bases: 1. CDR1 and CDR2 (germline): LGHDT, YNNKEL (reference sequence). The CDR3 runs to 14 residues. Written as DNA, the CDR3 is TGTGCCAGCAGCCAAGGGGACAGGGACTACGAGCAGTACTTC. This encodes CASSQGDRDYEQYF.

This clonotype was seen a handful of times. The CDR3 nucleotides read TGTGCCACCTCCGGTACGAACACCGGGGAGCTGTTTTTT. Translation gives CATSGTNTGELFF. V and J are TRBV24-1 and TRBJ2-2, with D uncertain. Per germline, CDR1 KGHDR and CDR2 SFDVKD. The V end lost 9 bases, the J end lost 0 bases, and 7 bases lay between the germline ends. This CDR3 comprises 13 residues.

This clonotype has only a few counts. This rearrangement joins TRBV29-1 to TRBJ1-1; 9 nucleotides align to TRBD1. With 6 bases clipped from V and 4 bases from J, the junction kept 12 bases outside the gene matches. The CDR3 length is 15 residues. Germline V gene sequence: CDR1 SQVTM, CDR2 ANQGSEA. The CDR3 spells CSVGAWGTGSTEAFF. In DNA, the CDR3 is TGCAGCGTCGGGGCGTGGGGGACAGGGAGCACTGAAGCTTTCTTT.

In this sample, this clonotype turned up a few times. The rearrangement joins TRBV4-3 to TRBJ1-3, with 9 bases aligning to TRBD1. Trimming removed 3 bases from V and 1 base from J; junction bases left unmatched: 7. The CDR3 loop spans 17 amino acids. In germline, CDR1 is LGHNA, CDR2 YSLEER. The CDR3 DNA sequence: TGCGCCAGCAGCCATTCCTGGACAGGGGATTCTGGAAACACCATATATTTT. This encodes CASSHSWTGDSGNTIYF.

The chain recombines TRBV12-3 or TRBV12-4 with TRBJ1-1; the match to TRBD1 covers 8 bases. The V gene end was trimmed by 5 bases and the J gene end by 4 bases; junction bases not matched to a gene: 12. This CDR3 is 16 amino acids long. The CDR3 is CASSAPMTGVSTEAFF. CDR3 DNA sequence: TGTGCCAGCAGTGCTCCCATGACAGGGGTCAGCACTGAAGCTTTCTTT.

The chain employs TRBV11-1 and TRBJ1-1, with unresolved D. Trimming removed 1 base from V and 4 bases from J, with 7 bases in between. CDR1 and CDR2 from the germline V gene are SGHAT and FQDESV (reference sequence). The CDR3 covers 13 residues. The CDR3 protein is CASSLEARTEAFF. The CDR3 DNA reads as TGTGCCAGCAGCTTAGAGGCCCGCACTGAAGCTTTCTTT.

This clonotype was counted only a few times. The chain links TRBV4-1 to TRBJ1-1, with D possibly TRBD1 on 6 matching bases. V was trimmed by 4 bases and J by 0 bases, leaving 12 bases between them. Germline V CDR1 and CDR2: MGHRA, YSYEKL. This CDR3 has 15 residues. The CDR3 spells CASSPQGTMNTEAFF. In nucleotides, the CDR3 is TGCGCCAGCAGCCCACAGGGAACTATGAACACTGAAGCTTTCTTT.

This clonotype occurred a few times. This sequence joins TRBV29-1 and TRBJ2-3; tentative D call: TRBD1 (6 bases). The CDR3 is made up of 13 amino acids. The V gene lost 3 bases and the J gene lost 7 bases, with 14 bases spanning the gap. Germline CDR1 is SQVTM and CDR2 is ANQGSEA. The DNA for the CDR3 is TGCAGCGTTGATCCTAACAGGGATAATACGCAGTATTTT. The encoded protein is CSVDPNRDNTQYF.

This clonotype was seen ten or more times. The V and J genes are TRBV10-3 and TRBJ1-1, with 9 positions matching TRBD1. This CDR3 has 14 residues. With V trimmed by 6 bases and J by 3 bases, 5 bases remained unmatched. Germline V gives CDR1 ENHRY, CDR2 SYGVKD. CDR3 loop: CAIRRTGEYTEAFF. In nucleotides, the CDR3 is TGTGCCATCAGAAGGACAGGGGAGTACACTGAAGCTTTCTTT.

Many counts were recorded for this clonotype. The chain is built from TRBV18 and TRBJ1-1; D gene ambiguous. The CDR3 extends over 14 amino acids. V lost 3 bases to trimming and J lost 1 base, with 9 bases between them. Germline lookup yields CDR1 KGHSH and CDR2 LQKENI. The CDR3 region is CASSPTSTNTEAFF. In DNA, the CDR3 is TGTGCCAGCTCACCGACTTCAACGAACACTGAAGCTTTCTTT.

Only a few counts were recorded for this clonotype. The V gene is TRBV6-6, the J gene TRBJ1-4, with TRBD1 matching over 7 bases. Trimming took 11 bases from V and 2 from J; bases not matched to a gene: 8. The CDR3 is made up of 14 amino acids. Looked up from germline, CDR1 is MNHNY and CDR2 is SVGAGI (reference sequence). CDR3: CAVSQGGTNEKLFF. DNA of the CDR3: TGTGCCGTTTCCCAGGGGGGGACTAATGAAAAACTGTTTTTT.

The chain is built from TRBV6-1 and TRBJ2-7; maybe TRBD1 (6 bases). CDR1 and CDR2 (germline): MNHNS, SASEGT. The V gene lost 5 bases and the J gene lost 3 bases, with 11 bases spanning the gap. The CDR3 has 13 residues. As DNA, the CDR3 is TGTGCCAGCAGTATAGGACAGATCTACGAGCAGTACTTC. It translates to CASSIGQIYEQYF.

The chain joins TRBV5-1 to TRBJ1-5, with D perhaps TRBD1 (5 bases). The germline V gene has CDR1 SGHRS and CDR2 YFSETQ. The CDR3 is 17 amino acids. V lost 4 bases and J lost 1, with 18 bases in between. This CDR3 reads CASSPGGGWTSNQPQHF. The CDR3 DNA reads TGCGCCAGCAGCCCCGGGGGGGGGTGGACGAGCAATCAGCCCCAGCATTTT.

This clonotype has more than one count but fewer than ten. This chain joins TRBV28 and TRBJ1-5; TRBD1 might be the D (5 bases). Trimming took off 3 bases at V and 0 bases at J, with 12 bases between the two ends. CDR1 and CDR2 (germline): MDHEN, SYDVKM. The CDR3 extends over 16 amino acids. The DNA for the CDR3 is TGTGCCAGCAGTTTCTGGACACAATATAGCAATCAGCCCCAGCATTTT. It specifies CASSFWTQYSNQPQHF.

The V gene is TRBV6-5, the J gene TRBJ2-7; D unresolved. Per the germline V gene, CDR1 is MNHEY and CDR2 is SVGAGI. The germline V and J ends were trimmed by 4 bases and 2 bases, with 18 bases remaining between them. The CDR3 is made up of 16 amino acids. CDR3 DNA: TGTGCCAGCAGTTCCTTAACGACGGATCCCACCTACGAGCAGTACTTC. This encodes CASSSLTTDPTYEQYF.

The V call is TRBV7-2, the J call TRBJ1-5, with D unclear. Germline values: CDR1 SGHTA, CDR2 FQGNSA. This CDR3 is 13 amino acids long. V was shortened by 5 bases and J by 5 bases, with 10 bases between the two germline ends. The CDR3: CASSLWEDQPQHF. CDR3 DNA: TGTGCCAGCAGCCTTTGGGAGGATCAGCCCCAGCATTTT. The full variable domain, in which reference TRBV7-2 and TRBJ1-5 provide the parts outside the CDR3, is GAGVSQSPSNKVTEKGKDVELRCDPISGHTALYWYRQSLGQGLEFLIYFQGNSAPDKSGLPSDRFSAERTGGSVSTLTIQRTQQEDSAVYLCASSLWEDQPQHFGDGTRLSIL.

At least ten counts were recorded for this clonotype. V gene TRBV6-1 combines with J gene TRBJ2-6; 9 bases match TRBD1. CDR3 length: 18 amino acids. V shed 6 bases, J shed 1 base, and the junction held 10 bases outside the gene matches. Germline lookup yields CDR1 MNHNS and CDR2 SASEGT. CDR3 sequence reads: CASRRRDRVPSGANVLTF. CDR3 coding DNA: TGTGCCAGCAGACGCCGGGACAGGGTACCATCTGGGGCCAACGTCCTGACTTTC.

V is TRBV27 and J is TRBJ1-6, with D perhaps matching TRBD1 (5 bases). V lost 1 base, J lost 7 bases, and 17 bases lay in between. CDR1 and CDR2 (germline): MNHEY, SMNVEV (reference sequence). The CDR3 length is 17 residues. The CDR3 loop is CASSLLIGAGNNSPLHF. CDR3 in DNA: TGTGCCAGCAGTTTATTAATCGGGGCAGGGAACAATTCACCCCTCCACTTT.

This chain uses TRBV27 with TRBJ1-6; D remains unclear. This CDR3 is 16 amino acids long. V lost 5 bases to trimming and J lost 0 bases, with 11 bases between them. Germline assignment: CDR1 MNHEY and CDR2 SMNVEV (reference sequence). The CDR3 DNA sequence: TGTGCCAGCAGTGCCACCCGGAGCTCCTATAATTCACCCCTCCACTTT. Translated: CASSATRSSYNSPLHF.